This TCR beta chain was observed in a study of blood T cell repertoires in COVID-19 (dated by TCRdb to 2018 to 2020). For the study in its entirety: Collaborator samples came from the United States, Italy and Spain and covered acute and convalescent phases of COVID-19. The material from the prospective study consisted of cDNA or gDNA derived from T cells, B-cell-depleted T cells, or PBMCs. Subjects who had been exposed to COVID-19, were actively infected with it, or had recovered from it provided the deeply sampled blood TCRbeta repertoires that made up the dataset. The repertoires were released in a freely available public database meant as a resource for research on the immune response to SARS-CoV-2. The samples were drawn from two sources: the first 160 participants of the ongoing ImmuneRACE study, and 1,254 subjects contributed by 6 global collaborators. A de-identified subject ID, COVID-19 status, age in years and sex were almost always included in the sample metadata. HLA class I and class II types, where available, came from metadata supplied by the sample provider rather than from assay-based typing.

Comments on this clone: Its antigen remains undetermined. Base qualities are not at hand, and no much larger clone is one base apart.

The immunoSEQ Assay, a bias-controlled multiplex PCR, was used to amplify TCRbeta CDR3 regions from genomic DNA. Per the original workflow: The number of nucleated cells in each sample was estimated from the amplification of reference gene primers within the assay. To quantify the absolute abundance of each unique TCRbeta CDR3 rearrangement, sequence reads were collapsed and filtered. For each sample, productive Simpson clonality was calculated by taking the square root of Simpson's diversity index across productive rearrangements. Held by TCRdb, this immuneACCESS table contains in-frame sequences only and omits some clones. Under half of the omission traces to an unresolved V gene where checked; the cause of the rest is unknown. V, J and clone size derive from that table, while D and trimming were established from the DNA sequence. For this sample there are 300,000 to 400,000 clones; about 90% appear just once. Around 3.5% of the sample goes to the ten largest clones.

The germline ends are 11 bases apart after V is trimmed by 2 bases and J by 2 bases. Its CDR3 holds 15 amino acids, cysteine through phenylalanine. Of all the DNA, just the CDR3 is kept, 45 bases in frame from base 1. Sequences SGHAT (CDR1) and FQNNGV (CDR2) are obtained from the germline V gene. Broader findings and caveats from the paper: Clinical and demographic metadata were provided uncurated, with the amount varying by source and participant.

Another Seattle source contributed samples from volunteer blood donors who had recovered from COVID-19. The collaborating institutions used their own protocols to collect whole blood in K2EDTA tubes. For TCRbeta analysis, collaborator samples were shipped as frozen whole blood, as isolated PBMCs, or as DNA extracted from either sample type. Source material: peripheral blood. This chain joins TRBV11-2 to TRBJ2-3; TRBD1 is possibly the D segment (6 matching bases). The clonotype comes from a woman aged 18-29 years who had recovered from COVID-19. The CDR3 region: CASSLIRGPTDTQYF. The sequenced DNA is TGTGCCAGCAGCTTAATCAGGGGCCCCACAGATACGCAGTATTTT.